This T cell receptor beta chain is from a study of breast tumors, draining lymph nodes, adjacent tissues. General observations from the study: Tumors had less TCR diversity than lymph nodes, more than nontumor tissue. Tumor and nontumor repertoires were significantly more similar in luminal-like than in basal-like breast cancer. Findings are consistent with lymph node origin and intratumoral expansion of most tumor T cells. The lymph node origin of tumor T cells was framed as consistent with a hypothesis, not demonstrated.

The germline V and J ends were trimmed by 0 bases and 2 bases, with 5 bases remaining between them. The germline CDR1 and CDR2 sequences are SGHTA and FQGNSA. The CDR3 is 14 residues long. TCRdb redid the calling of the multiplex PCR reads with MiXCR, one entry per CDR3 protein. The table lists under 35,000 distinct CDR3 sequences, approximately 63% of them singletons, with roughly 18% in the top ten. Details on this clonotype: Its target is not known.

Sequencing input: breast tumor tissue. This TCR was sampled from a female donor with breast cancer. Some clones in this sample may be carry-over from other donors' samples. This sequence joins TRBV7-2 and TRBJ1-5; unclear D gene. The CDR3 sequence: CASSLAGGNQPQHF. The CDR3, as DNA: TGTGCCAGCAGCTTAGCAGGTGGCAATCAGCCCCAGCATTTT.